The 20 T cell receptor beta chains below come from one sample, sequenced in a study of control samples from healthy donors and cancer patients. Sequencing used immunoSEQ multiplex PCR; TCRdb keeps in-frame clones, though not all of them. Here the sample spans about 65,000 clones, about nine tenths being singletons. The sequencing input was PBMCs. The receptors here all came from a woman in her forties or fifties with colorectal cancer.

The chain links TRBV3-1 (or the pseudogene TRBV3-2) to TRBJ2-7, with D tentatively TRBD1 (6 bases). V gave up 5 bases and J gave up 6 bases, with 23 bases separating them. The CDR3 runs 16 residues. Germline values: CDR1 LGHDT, CDR2 YNNKEL (reference sequence). This CDR3 reads CASSLNRDTYIGEQYF. CDR3 in DNA: TGTGCCAGCAGCTTAAACAGGGACACCTATATAGGCGAGCAGTACTTC.

The chain carries TRBV5-1 and TRBJ2-3; 9 bases are a match to TRBD2. V lost 6 bases and J lost 2; bases outside the gene matches: 10. The germline V gene encodes CDR1 SGHRS and CDR2 YFSETQ. The CDR3 is 16 residues long. As DNA, the CDR3 is TGCGCCAGCACTCGATCACTAGCGGGTTTCACAGATACGCAGTATTTT. It yields the protein CASTRSLAGFTDTQYF.

The chain links TRBV27 to TRBJ2-3; 10 bases agree with TRBD2. After removal of 1 base from V and 1 base from J, the junction contained 2 bases not matched to a gene. The CDR3 loop spans 16 amino acids. The germline V gene encodes CDR1 MNHEY and CDR2 SMNVEV (reference sequence). CDR3 coding DNA: TGTGCCAGCAGTTTATGGGGGACTAGCGGCACAGATACGCAGTATTTT. This sequence encodes CASSLWGTSGTDTQYF.

The chain couples TRBV5-4 to TRBJ2-2; TRBD1 is a possible D gene (6 bases). Germline values: CDR1 SGHNT, CDR2 YYREEE (reference sequence). The CDR3 length is 16 residues. V lost 4 bases and J 5 bases, leaving 18 bases between the germline ends. CDR3 protein: CASSPGQMSPTGELFF. The CDR3 bases are TGTGCCAGCAGCCCTGGACAGATGTCACCGACCGGGGAGCTGTTTTTT.

In this sample, this clone turned up once. The J gene is TRBJ2-7, the V gene TRBV20-1; D not certain. The CDR3 is 12 residues long. Trimming cost V 3 bases and J 1 base, with 7 bases left between them. CDR1 is DFQATT, CDR2 SNEGSKA, per germline (reference sequence). DNA for the CDR3: TGCAGTGCTAGTGGCTCGTCCTACGAGCAGTACTTC. It codes for CSASGSSYEQYF.

V is TRBV9 and J is TRBJ1-4, with a weak D call TRBD1 (5 bases). The germline gives CDR1 SGDLS, CDR2 YYNGEE. The CDR3 loop spans 15 amino acids. Trimming pared 0 bases from V and 4 bases from J, leaving 10 bases between. The CDR3 sequence: CASSVGGTVNEKLFF. The CDR3 bases are TGTGCCAGCAGCGTAGGAGGGACGGTTAATGAAAAACTGTTTTTT.

The chain employs TRBV9 and TRBJ1-6; 8 bases line up with TRBD1. The ends lost 1 base at V and 7 bases at J; junction bases unmatched: 1. Germline assignment: CDR1 SGDLS and CDR2 YYNGEE. CDR3 length: 14 residues. The CDR3 spells CASSVQGANSPLHF. The CDR3 DNA reads as TGTGCCAGCAGCGTACAGGGGGCAAATTCACCCCTCCACTTT.

The chain carries TRBV7-9 and TRBJ1-4, with D perhaps TRBD1 (5 bases). The CDR3 loop spans 14 amino acids. V was trimmed by 3 bases and J by 5 bases, leaving 10 bases between them. Germline CDR1 SEHNR, CDR2 FQNEAQ (reference sequence). CDR3 sequence: CASSFLTGNEKLFF. The DNA of the CDR3 is TGTGCCAGCAGCTTCTTAACAGGAAATGAAAAACTGTTTTTT.

This sequence joins TRBV9 and TRBJ1-1; no firm D call. Germline V gene data show CDR1 as SGDLS and CDR2 as YYNGEE. CDR3 length: 14 amino acids. Trimming removed 1 base at V and 4 bases at J, with 11 bases between. As DNA, the CDR3 is TGTGCCAGCAGCGTATTCGGAGGAGGCACTGAAGCTTTCTTT. Amino acid sequence: CASSVFGGGTEAFF.

V and J are TRBV11-2 and TRBJ2-7; unclear D gene. Trimming stripped 1 base from V and 4 bases from J, with 8 bases between. Germline loops: CDR1 SGHAT, CDR2 FQNNGV. This CDR3 comprises 13 residues. The CDR3 region is CASSLAGSYEQYF. DNA for the CDR3: TGTGCCAGCAGCTTAGCTGGGTCGTACGAGCAGTACTTC.

In this sample, this clone turned up a few times. The V call is TRBV5-8, the J call TRBJ2-6; TRBD1 matches 7 bases. The germline V gene encodes CDR1 SGHTS and CDR2 YDEGEE. CDR3 length: 18 amino acids. J was trimmed by 2 bases and V by 0 bases; bases with no gene match: 8. The CDR3 nucleotides are TGTGCCAGCAGCTTGGAGGGGACGACAGGGACTGGGGCCAACGTCCTGACTTTC. This encodes CASSLEGTTGTGANVLTF.

This clone showed up just a few times. This sequence joins TRBV19 and TRBJ2-5; 7 positions agree with TRBD1. The V gene end was trimmed by 2 bases and the J gene end by 4 bases; junction bases not matched to a gene: 1. The CDR3 has 13 residues. CDR1 is LNHDA and CDR2 is SQIVND in the germline V gene (reference sequence). The chain's CDR3 is CASSIRGRETQYF. CDR3 in DNA: TGTGCCAGTAGTATAAGGGGGCGAGAGACCCAGTACTTC.

The V and J genes are TRBV27 and TRBJ1-3; a weak D match, TRBD1 (5 bases). CDR1 is MNHEY, CDR2 SMNVEV, per germline (reference sequence). The CDR3 has 17 residues. V lost 0 bases and J lost 4, with 16 bases in between. CDR3 residues: CASSLSSSGLRGNTIYF. For the CDR3, the DNA is TGTGCCAGCAGTTTATCGAGCTCGGGACTGCGAGGAAACACCATATATTTT.

This chain joins TRBV11-2 and TRBJ2-1; TRBD2 might be the D (5 bases). Trimming shortened V by 7 bases and J by 5 bases, and 12 bases separated the two germline ends. This CDR3 is built from 13 residues. Germline lookup yields CDR1 SGHAT and CDR2 FQNNGV. The CDR3: CASTTWENNEQFF. The DNA of the CDR3 is TGTGCCAGCACCACTTGGGAGAACAATGAGCAGTTCTTC. The full variable domain, rest sourced from reference TRBV11-2 and TRBJ2-1, is EAGVAQSPRYKIIEKRQSVAFWCNPISGHATLYWYQQILGQGPKLLIQFQNNGVVDDSQLPKDRFSAERLKGVDSTLKIQPAKLEDSAVYLCASTTWENNEQFFGPGTRLTVL.

The chain has TRBV5-1 and TRBJ1-1; D is possibly TRBD1 (5 bases). The germline V and J ends were trimmed by 4 bases and 2 bases, with 15 bases remaining between them. Germline V lookup: CDR1 SGHRS, CDR2 YFSETQ. The CDR3 totals 15 residues. The CDR3 loop reads CASSRGGRGNTEAFF. The CDR3 DNA reads as TGCGCCAGCAGCAGGGGCGGGCGGGGAAACACTGAAGCTTTCTTT. The whole variable domain, remainder taken from reference TRBV5-1 and TRBJ1-1, is KAGVTQTPRYLIKTRGQQVTLSCSPISGHRSVSWYQQTPGQGLQFLFEYFSETQRNKGNFPGRFSGRQFSNSRSEMNVSTLELGDSALYLCASSRGGRGNTEAFFGQGTRLTVV.

As for this clone: Distinct nucleotide sequences in the sample also encode this CDR3. The rearrangement links TRBV11-2 to TRBJ2-5; D remains ambiguous. The germline CDR1 and CDR2 sequences are SGHAT and FQNNGV. The CDR3 totals 12 residues. Trimming left V 2 bases short and J 5 bases short, with 6 bases between. As DNA, the CDR3 is TGTGCCAGCAGCTTAAGTAGGGAGACCCAGTACTTC. Protein: CASSLSRETQYF.

The rearrangement joins TRBV28 to TRBJ1-5, with a possible D match to TRBD1 (6 bases). Germline V gene data show CDR1 as MDHEN and CDR2 as SYDVKM. Trimming left V 4 bases short and J 7 bases short, with 26 bases between. CDR3 size: 18 residues. This chain's CDR3 is CASSSTSPGHQKGQPQHF. In DNA, the CDR3 is TGTGCCAGCAGTTCTACATCCCCGGGACACCAAAAAGGGCAGCCCCAGCATTTT.

V is TRBV10-1 and J is TRBJ1-1; 8 nucleotides align to TRBD1. The germline V gene has CDR1 WNHNN and CDR2 SYGVQD (reference sequence). This CDR3 region has 16 residues. The V and J ends lost 4 bases and 8 bases, in that order; junction bases with no gene match: 15. CDR3 bases: TGCGCCAGCAGTGCTAGACGGGGGACAGGATCAGGAGAAGCTTTCTTT. Its translation is CASSARRGTGSGEAFF.

The chain recombines TRBV30 with TRBJ1-6; D unclear. This CDR3 spans 17 amino acids. Germline-derived CDR1 and CDR2 are GTSNPN and SVGIG (reference sequence). Trimming removed 0 bases from V and 0 bases from J, with 12 bases in between. The CDR3 nucleotides read TGTGCCTGGAGTGTAGGGCCGACGAGCTCCTATAATTCACCCCTCCACTTT. Its protein is CAWSVGPTSSYNSPLHF.

The gene calls are TRBV3-1 (or the pseudogene TRBV3-2) and TRBJ2-2; D tentatively reads TRBD1 or TRBD2 (5 bases each). In germline, CDR1 is LGHDT, CDR2 YNNKEL (reference sequence). The CDR3 is made up of 16 amino acids. V gave up 3 bases and J gave up 4 bases, with 15 bases separating them. CDR3 residues: CASSHPAGTGTGELFF. The CDR3 DNA follows: TGTGCCAGCAGCCACCCAGCCGGGACGGGCACCGGGGAGCTGTTTTTT.